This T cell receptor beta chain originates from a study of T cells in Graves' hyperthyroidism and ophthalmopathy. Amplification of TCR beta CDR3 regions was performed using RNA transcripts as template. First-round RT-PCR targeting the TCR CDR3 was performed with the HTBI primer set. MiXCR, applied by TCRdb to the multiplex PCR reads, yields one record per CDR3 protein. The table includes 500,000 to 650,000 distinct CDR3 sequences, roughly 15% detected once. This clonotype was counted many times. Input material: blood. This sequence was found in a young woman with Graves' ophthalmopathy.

The CDR3 nucleotides read TGTGCCAGCAGTCCACAGGGAGGGAGCGGCTACACCTTC. Amino acids: CASSPQGGSGYTF. The chain has TRBV12-3 or TRBV12-4 and TRBJ1-2; TRBD1 is a possible D gene (6 bases). The CDR3 length is 13 residues. Trimming removed 5 bases at V and 8 bases at J, with 15 bases between.